This T cell receptor beta chain came from a study of beta chain features in type 1 diabetes. Whole-study findings and limits: Overrepresentation of cells with high TCR expression could result from cDNA sequencing. In the patient group, naive, central memory and Treg TCRB repertoires seemed more alike than in the healthy donor group. The study found moderately but significantly shorter TCRB CDR3s in all four CD4+ subsets of Type 1 diabetes patients. There were fewer insertions and more deletions at the VDJ junctions of type 1 diabetes patients.

Of the isolated RNA, all was reverse transcribed, and so the sequenced material was expressed TCRB transcripts. Using immunoSEQ multiplex PCR, the repertoire was profiled, and TCRdb retains in-frame clones only, with some absent. Altogether about 150,000 clones are present, approximately 10% being singletons, with the ten largest covering about 0.65%. V shed 4 bases and J shed 0 bases, with 16 bases lying between them. CDR3 size: 16 residues. CDR1 is MDHEN and CDR2 is SYDVKM in the germline V gene. Comment on this clone: No antigen is known for it.

This receptor was identified in a woman aged 30 to 39 with type 1 diabetes. This sequence joins TRBV28 and TRBJ2-7; weak D call: TRBD1 (7 bases). The source material was central memory CD4+ T cells from blood. The CDR3 here is CASSSPGGISSYEQYF. In nucleotides, the CDR3 is TGTGCCAGCAGTTCGCCAGGGGGGATTAGCTCCTACGAGCAGTACTTC.